This record covers a single T cell receptor beta chain. Original handling: Estimates of nucleated cell counts were drawn from the amplification of reference gene primers. Profiled with immunoSEQ multiplex PCR; TCRdb holds only in-frame clones, not every one. V, J and clone size were drawn from that table, and D and trimming were deduced from the DNA. The sample shows 250,000 or so clones, 80% to 90% of them seen only once. After removal of 1 base from V and 5 bases from J, the junction contained 8 bases not matched to a gene. Looked up from germline, CDR1 is MGHRA and CDR2 is YSYEKL. There are 15 residues in the CDR3. The data originate from a study of blood T cell repertoires in COVID-19. About the research overall: Acute-phase and convalescent COVID-19 samples originated in the United States, Italy and Spain. Nucleic acid was either cDNA or gDNA, and it came from T cells, B-cell-depleted T cells, or PBMCs.

The chain couples TRBV4-1 to TRBJ2-7; 7 bases align to TRBD1. The receptor was isolated from a man aged 50 or older with acute or convalescent COVID-19. The sequenced material came from peripheral blood. The CDR3 loop reads CASSQVKGAIDEQYF. In DNA form, the CDR3 reads TGCGCCAGCAGCCAAGTAAAGGGGGCAATTGACGAGCAGTACTTC.